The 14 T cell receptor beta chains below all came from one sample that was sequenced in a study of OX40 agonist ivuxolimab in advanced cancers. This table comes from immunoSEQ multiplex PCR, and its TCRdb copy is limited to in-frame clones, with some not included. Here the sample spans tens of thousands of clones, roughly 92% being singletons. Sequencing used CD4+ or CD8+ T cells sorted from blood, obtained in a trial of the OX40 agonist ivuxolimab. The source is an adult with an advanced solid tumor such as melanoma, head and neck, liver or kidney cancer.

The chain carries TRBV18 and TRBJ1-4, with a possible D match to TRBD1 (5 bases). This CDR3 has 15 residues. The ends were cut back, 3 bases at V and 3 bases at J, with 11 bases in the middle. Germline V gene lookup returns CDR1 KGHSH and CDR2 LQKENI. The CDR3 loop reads CASSPRGAANEKLFF. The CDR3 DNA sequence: TGTGCCAGCTCACCGCGGGGCGCTGCTAATGAAAAACTGTTTTTT.

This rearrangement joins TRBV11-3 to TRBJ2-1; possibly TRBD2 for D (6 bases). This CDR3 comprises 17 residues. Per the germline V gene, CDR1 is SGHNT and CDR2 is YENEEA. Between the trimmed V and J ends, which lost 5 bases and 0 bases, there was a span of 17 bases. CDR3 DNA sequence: TGTGCCAGCAGCCCGGGGGATAGCCAGAGCTCCTACAATGAGCAGTTCTTC. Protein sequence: CASSPGDSQSSYNEQFF.

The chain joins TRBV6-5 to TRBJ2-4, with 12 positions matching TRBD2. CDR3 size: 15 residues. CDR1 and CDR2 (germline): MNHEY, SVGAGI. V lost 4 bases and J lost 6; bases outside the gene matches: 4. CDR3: CASSSLTSGGNIQYF. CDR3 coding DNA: TGTGCCAGCAGTTCCCTGACTAGCGGGGGAAACATTCAGTACTTC.

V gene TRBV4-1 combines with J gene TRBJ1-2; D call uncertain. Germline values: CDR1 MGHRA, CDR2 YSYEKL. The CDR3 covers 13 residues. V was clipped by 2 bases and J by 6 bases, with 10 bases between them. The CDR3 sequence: CASSQPGNNGYTF. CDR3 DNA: TGCGCCAGCAGCCAACCCGGGAACAATGGCTACACCTTC.

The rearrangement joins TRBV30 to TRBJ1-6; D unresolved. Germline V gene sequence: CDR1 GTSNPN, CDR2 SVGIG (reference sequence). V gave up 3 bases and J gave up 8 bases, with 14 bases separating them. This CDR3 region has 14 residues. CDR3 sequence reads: CAWRTGPADSPLHF. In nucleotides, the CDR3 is TGTGCCTGGAGGACTGGACCGGCTGATTCACCCCTCCACTTT. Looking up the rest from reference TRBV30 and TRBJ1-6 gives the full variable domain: SQTIHQWPATLVQPVGSPLSLECTVEGTSNPNLYWYRQAAGRGLQLLFYSVGIGQISSEVPQNLSASRPQDRQFILSSKKLLLSDSGFYLCAWRTGPADSPLHFGNGTRLTVT.

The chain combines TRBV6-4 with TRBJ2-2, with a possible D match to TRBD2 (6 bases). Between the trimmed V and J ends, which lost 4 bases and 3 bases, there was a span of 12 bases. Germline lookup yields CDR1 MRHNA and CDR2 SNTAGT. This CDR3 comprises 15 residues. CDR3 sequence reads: CASSAGEEYTGELFF. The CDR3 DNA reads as TGTGCCAGCAGTGCCGGGGAGGAATACACCGGGGAGCTGTTTTTT.

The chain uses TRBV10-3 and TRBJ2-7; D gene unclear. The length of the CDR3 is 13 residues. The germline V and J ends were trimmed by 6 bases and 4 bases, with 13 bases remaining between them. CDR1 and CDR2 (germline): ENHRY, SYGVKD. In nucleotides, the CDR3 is TGTGCCATCAGATCGGGTCAGGAGTACGAGCAGTACTTC. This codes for CAIRSGQEYEQYF.

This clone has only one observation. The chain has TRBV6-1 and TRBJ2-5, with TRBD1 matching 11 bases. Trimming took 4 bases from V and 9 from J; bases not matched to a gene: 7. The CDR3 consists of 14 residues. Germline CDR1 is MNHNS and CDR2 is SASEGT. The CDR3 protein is CASSADGTGGPQYF. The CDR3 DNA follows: TGTGCCAGCAGTGCCGACGGGACAGGGGGACCCCAGTACTTC.

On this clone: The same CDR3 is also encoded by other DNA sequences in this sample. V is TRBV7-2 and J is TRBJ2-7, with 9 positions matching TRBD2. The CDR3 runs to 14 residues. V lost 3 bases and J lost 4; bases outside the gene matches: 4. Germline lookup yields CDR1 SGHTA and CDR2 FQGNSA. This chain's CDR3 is CASSLAGGPYEQYF. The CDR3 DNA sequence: TGTGCCAGCAGCTTGGCGGGAGGGCCTTACGAGCAGTACTTC.

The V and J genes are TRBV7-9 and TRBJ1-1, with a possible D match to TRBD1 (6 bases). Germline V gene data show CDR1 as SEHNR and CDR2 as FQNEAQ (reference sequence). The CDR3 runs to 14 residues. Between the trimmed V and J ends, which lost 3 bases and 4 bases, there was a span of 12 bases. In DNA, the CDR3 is TGTGCCAGCAGCTTGGGGGGCGCGGGCACTGAAGCTTTCTTT. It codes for CASSLGGAGTEAFF. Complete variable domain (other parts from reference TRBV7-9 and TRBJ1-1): DTGVSQNPRHKITKRGQNVTFRCDPISEHNRLYWYRQTLGQGPEFLTYFQNEAQLEKSRLLSDRFSAERPKGSFSTLEIQRTEQGDSAMYLCASSLGGAGTEAFFGQGTRLTVV.

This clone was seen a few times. In nucleotides, the CDR3 is TGTGCCAGCAGTGAATACAGTGGGCAGCCCCAGCATTTT. This codes for CASSEYSGQPQHF. V gene TRBV25-1 combines with J gene TRBJ1-5, with D unclear. Germline lookup yields CDR1 MGHDK and CDR2 SYGVNS. The CDR3 runs to 13 residues. With 0 bases removed from V and 7 bases from J, the gap between germline ends came to 7 bases. The whole variable domain, remainder taken from reference TRBV25-1 and TRBJ1-5, is EADIYQTPRYLVIGTGKKITLECSQTMGHDKMYWYQQDPGMELHLIHYSYGVNSTEKGDLSSESTVSRIRTEHFPLTLESARPSHTSQYLCASSEYSGQPQHFGDGTRLSIL.

The CDR3 sequence is CASSSGGQGNHQPQHF. The CDR3 bases are TGTGCCAGCAGTTCCGGTGGGCAGGGGAATCATCAGCCCCAGCATTTT. The chain joins TRBV6-6 to TRBJ1-5, with D perhaps matching TRBD1 (6 bases). The ends were cut back, 4 bases at V and 5 bases at J, with 18 bases in the middle. CDR3 length: 16 residues. The germline CDR1 and CDR2 sequences are MNHNY and SVGAGI (reference sequence).

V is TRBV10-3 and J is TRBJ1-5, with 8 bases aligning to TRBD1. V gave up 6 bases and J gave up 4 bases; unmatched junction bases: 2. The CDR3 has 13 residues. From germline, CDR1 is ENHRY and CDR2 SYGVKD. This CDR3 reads CAIRDRVNQPQHF. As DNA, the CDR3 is TGTGCCATCAGGGACAGGGTAAATCAGCCCCAGCATTTT.

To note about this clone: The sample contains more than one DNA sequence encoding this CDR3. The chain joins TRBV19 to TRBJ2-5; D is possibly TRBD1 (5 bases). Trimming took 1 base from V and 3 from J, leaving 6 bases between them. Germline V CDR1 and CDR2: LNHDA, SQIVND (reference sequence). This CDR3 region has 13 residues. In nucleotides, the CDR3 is TGTGCCAGTAGTATAGGCAGGGAAGAGACCCAGTACTTC. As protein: CASSIGREETQYF.